One sample yielded the 2 T cell receptor beta chains listed below, sequenced in a study of Ad26.COV2.S vaccination and SARS-CoV-2 variants. Treatment given: some 19 received Ad26.COV2.S at low or high dose, single or two shots; five or six received placebo; per-sample allocation not given. Day 63 following the first vaccine or placebo injection was when the samples were taken. Data came from immunoSEQ multiplex PCR; TCRdb stores just in-frame clones and leaves some out. The sample has 360,000 or so clones, approximately 91% seen once. Sequencing was performed on peripheral blood, taken in a trial of Ad26.COV2.S vaccine versus placebo. These receptor sequences come from a person between 18 and 65 years old who received the Ad26.COV2.S COVID-19 vaccine or a placebo.

V usage is TRBV6-5 and J usage is TRBJ2-2; D may be TRBD2 (6 bases). This CDR3 is 14 amino acids long. Trimming took off 7 bases at V and 4 bases at J, with 13 bases between the two ends. Per germline, CDR1 MNHEY and CDR2 SVGAGI. The CDR3 loop is CASTPGEVTGELFF. Here the CDR3 DNA reads TGTGCCAGCACCCCGGGAGAGGTCACCGGGGAGCTGTTTTTT.

This clone was recorded once. This rearrangement joins TRBV5-1 to TRBJ2-5; 8 bases are a match to TRBD2. V shed 1 base and J 5 bases; nucleotides not matched to a gene: 4. CDR3 length equals 14 residues. Looked up from germline, CDR1 is SGHRS and CDR2 is YFSETQ. The CDR3, as DNA: TGCGCCAGCAGCTTGACCGGGACTAGTGAGACCCAGTACTTC. As protein: CASSLTGTSETQYF. The entire variable domain, with the rest obtained from reference TRBV5-1 and TRBJ2-5, is as follows: KAGVTQTPRYLIKTRGQQVTLSCSPISGHRSVSWYQQTPGQGLQFLFEYFSETQRNKGNFPGRFSGRQFSNSRSEMNVSTLELGDSALYLCASSLTGTSETQYFGPGTRLLVL.